What follows are 30 T cell receptor beta chains derived from one specimen sequenced in a study of T cells in Graves' hyperthyroidism and ophthalmopathy (dated by TCRdb to between 2018 and 2020). The protocol used for the library was multiplex PCR. Sequenced on an Illumina HiSeq 2000. The TCR beta CDR3 regions were amplified from RNA transcripts. A first-round RT-PCR of the TCR CDR3 used the HTBI primer set with the Qiagen OneStep RT-PCR kit. TCRdb redid the processing of the public reads, applying fastp at Q25 and MiXCR, and retained in-frame beta chains. One record per CDR3 amino acid sequence lists the most common genes and DNA. This sample holds some 360,000 distinct CDR3 sequences; around 18% were observed only once. The ten largest clones capture 15% to 19% of the sample. The sequenced material came from blood. These receptor sequences come from a woman between 40 and 50 years old with Graves' ophthalmopathy.

This clonotype was recorded at least ten times. J is TRBJ1-6 and V is TRBV27; a weak D match, TRBD1 (5 bases). Trimming left V 5 bases short and J 4 bases short, with 18 bases between. Looked up from germline, CDR1 is MNHEY and CDR2 is SMNVEV (reference sequence). The CDR3 is made up of 17 amino acids. CDR3: CASSPLPGQMYNSPLHF. In DNA form, the CDR3 reads TGTGCCAGCAGTCCCCTCCCGGGGCAGATGTATAATTCACCCCTCCACTTT.

The J gene is TRBJ2-5, the V gene TRBV5-1; 9 nucleotides match TRBD2. V gave up 0 bases and J gave up 5 bases; unmatched junction bases: 8. The length of the CDR3 is 16 residues. Germline CDR1 SGHRS, CDR2 YFSETQ. This CDR3 reads CASSLGLAGVVETQYF. The CDR3 bases are TGCGCCAGCAGCTTGGGGTTAGCGGGAGTGGTCGAGACCCAGTACTTC.

This clonotype came up many times. V and J are TRBV12-3 or TRBV12-4 and TRBJ2-7, with D tentatively TRBD1 (6 bases). The CDR3 runs 13 residues. V was clipped by 6 bases and J by 7 bases, with 16 bases between them. This CDR3 reads CASSLNRVGEQYF. DNA for the CDR3: TGTGCCAGCAGCTTGAACAGGGTGGGAGAGCAGTACTTC.

The chain joins TRBV11-2 to TRBJ2-2; 8 bases are a match to TRBD1. This CDR3 spans 17 amino acids. V shed 7 bases, J shed 3 bases, and the junction held 13 bases outside the gene matches. CDR1 is SGHAT and CDR2 is FQNNGV in the germline V gene. Written as DNA, the CDR3 is TGTGCCAGCACGACCTTTGGACAGGGCGTCGACACCGGGGAGCTGTTTTTT. It is translated as CASTTFGQGVDTGELFF.

This clonotype was found many times. V gene TRBV15 combines with J gene TRBJ2-3; TRBD1 might be the D (6 bases). CDR1 and CDR2 from the germline V gene are LNHNV and YYDKDF (reference sequence). V lost 5 bases and J 4 bases, leaving 19 bases between the germline ends. CDR3 length: 16 amino acids. The CDR3 DNA follows: TGTGCCACCAGCGTCAATCCGGGACAACCACCAGATACGCAGTATTTT. Protein product: CATSVNPGQPPDTQYF.

V usage is TRBV6-1 and J usage is TRBJ2-5; 15 bases match TRBD2. The CDR3 is 16 amino acids. In germline, CDR1 is MNHNS, CDR2 SASEGT. Germline trimming cut 5 bases from V and 4 bases from J; bases unmatched to any gene: 5. The CDR3 protein is CASSKRGLAGGETQYF. The CDR3 DNA follows: TGTGCCAGCAGTAAAAGGGGACTAGCGGGAGGAGAGACCCAGTACTTC.

The chain is built from TRBV20-1 and TRBJ1-6; 11 nucleotides match TRBD1. The germline V gene encodes CDR1 DFQATT and CDR2 SNEGSKA (reference sequence). V lost 4 bases to trimming and J lost 10 bases; unmatched junction nucleotides: 6. The CDR3 contains 14 residues. CDR3: CSATGQGAGSPLHF. CDR3 DNA sequence: TGCAGTGCTACAGGACAGGGGGCTGGCTCACCCCTCCACTTT.

Many counts were recorded for this clonotype. The chain carries TRBV27 and TRBJ1-2; 9 bases line up with TRBD1. V gave up 5 bases and J gave up 3 bases; unmatched junction bases: 7. The CDR3 length is 15 residues. In germline, CDR1 is MNHEY, CDR2 SMNVEV (reference sequence). The DNA for the CDR3 is TGTGCCAGCAGTCTCGGGACAGGGCACGACTATGGCTACACCTTC. Protein: CASSLGTGHDYGYTF.

The sample holds many counts of this clonotype. The chain employs TRBV12-3 or TRBV12-4 and TRBJ2-7; D is uncertain. The CDR3 covers 11 residues. V was clipped by 7 bases and J by 0 bases, with 4 bases between them. CDR3 DNA: TGTGCCAGCATTTTCTCCTACGAGCAGTACTTC. Translated: CASIFSYEQYF.

There are many counts of this clonotype. The chain has TRBV6-2 or TRBV6-3 and TRBJ1-2; D ambiguous. Trimming removed 6 bases from V and 2 bases from J, with 16 bases in between. The CDR3 is made up of 15 amino acids. Germline V CDR1 and CDR2: MNHEY, SVGEGT. CDR3: CASSSGLSGNYGYTF. The CDR3 nucleotides read TGTGCCAGCAGCTCCGGACTCTCGGGGAACTATGGCTACACCTTC.

This clonotype came up many times. V usage is TRBV12-3 or TRBV12-4 and J usage is TRBJ1-5; D perhaps matches TRBD1 (5 bases). The CDR3 loop spans 12 amino acids. Deletions cut 7 bases from V and 6 bases from J, with 10 bases between. CDR3 DNA sequence: TGTGCCAGCAAGAAGGGGTCTCAGCCCCAGCATTTT. Encoded protein: CASKKGSQPQHF.

Ten or more counts support this clonotype. This chain links TRBV12-3 or TRBV12-4 with TRBJ2-7; D is undetermined. The length of the CDR3 is 14 residues. Trimming shortened V by 3 bases and J by 0 bases, and 9 bases separated the two germline ends. Written as DNA, the CDR3 is TGTGCCAGCAGTTTTACCTATCCCTCCTACGAGCAGTACTTC. Amino acids: CASSFTYPSYEQYF.

This clonotype has ten or more counts. The germline gene is not matched at one end of the junction; a read error may be the cause. The genes are TRBV28 and TRBJ1-1; D remains unclear. The V gene's germline CDR1 is MDHEN and CDR2 SYDVKM. The CDR3 has 15 amino acids. The CDR3 DNA reads TGTGCCAGCAGTCCCTATGGCCAGTCGAACACTGAAACTTTCTTT. Encoded protein: CASSPYGQSNTETFF. Full variable domain (outside the CDR3, taken from reference TRBV28 and TRBJ1-1): DVKVTQSSRYLVKRTGEKVFLECVQDMDHENMFWYRQDPGLGLRLIYFSYDVKMKEKGDIPEGYSVSREKKERFSLILESASTNQTSMYLCASSPYGQSNTETFFGQGTRLTVV.

This clonotype was detected many times. A junction boundary mismatches the germline segment, possibly from a read error. The chain carries TRBV7-8 and TRBJ1-3; D call uncertain. This CDR3 contains 14 residues. Germline V gene sequence: CDR1 SGHVS, CDR2 FQNEAQ. The CDR3 bases are TGTGCCAGCAGCACAGTAGTCTCTGGAAACACCGTATATTTT. It encodes CASSTVVSGNTVYF. Full variable domain (missing parts from reference TRBV7-8 and TRBJ1-3): GAGVSQSPRYKVAKRGQDVALRCDPISGHVSLFWYQQALGQGPEFLTYFQNEAQLDKSGLPSDRFFAERPEGSVSTLKIQRTQQEDSAVYLCASSTVVSGNTVYFGEGSWLTVV.

As concerns this clonotype: The junction departs from germline at one end; a sequencing error may be responsible. In nucleotides, the CDR3 is TGTGCCAGCAGCTTGACTGGATACGAGCGGTACTTC. Translated, it gives CASSLTGYERYF. The V call is TRBV7-9, the J call TRBJ2-7; D gene uncertain. Germline V CDR1 and CDR2: SEHNR, FQNEAQ (reference sequence). The CDR3 contains 12 residues.

This clonotype has at least ten counts. The V gene is TRBV7-3, the J gene TRBJ1-1; D not certain. This CDR3 contains 13 residues. The V gene lost 7 bases and the J gene lost 2 bases, with 11 bases spanning the gap. Germline CDR1 reads SGHTA; CDR2 reads FQGTGA. The CDR3 loop reads CASKSDNNTEAFF. The CDR3 nucleotides read TGTGCCAGCAAATCTGACAACAACACTGAAGCTTTCTTT. The full variable domain, completed using reference TRBV7-3 and TRBJ1-1, is GAGVSQTPSNKVTEKGKYVELRCDPISGHTALYWYRQSLGQGPEFLIYFQGTGAADDSGLPNDRFFAVRPEGSVSTLKIQRTERGDSAVYLCASKSDNNTEAFFGQGTRLTVV.

A note on this clonotype: A read error may be the cause here, since a much bigger clone is one base away. The V call is TRBV2, the J call TRBJ2-7; D gene unclear. This CDR3 is built from 14 residues. The germline V gene has CDR1 SNHLY and CDR2 FYNNEI. Trimming removed 10 bases from V and 2 bases from J, with 18 bases in between. CDR3 protein: CANKPSVTAYEQYF. The CDR3, as DNA: TGTGCCAACAAACCCTCTGTTACAGCCTACGAGCAGTACTTC.

In its sample, this clonotype was seen many times. J is TRBJ1-1 and V is TRBV25-1; a possible D gene is TRBD1 (5 bases). V shed 3 bases and J shed 6 bases, with 20 bases lying between them. Germline V lookup: CDR1 MGHDK, CDR2 SYGVNS. This CDR3 is built from 16 residues. For the CDR3, the DNA is TGTGCCAGCAGTGACCAAACGGACACACCGCGGGCTGAAGCTTTCTTT. Amino acids: CASSDQTDTPRAEAFF. The whole variable domain, filled in from reference TRBV25-1 and TRBJ1-1, reads EADIYQTPRYLVIGTGKKITLECSQTMGHDKMYWYQQDPGMELHLIHYSYGVNSTEKGDLSSESTVSRIRTEHFPLTLESARPSHTSQYLCASSDQTDTPRAEAFFGQGTRLTVV.

The sample holds many counts of this clonotype. This rearrangement joins TRBV6-5 to TRBJ1-1; D uncertain. Germline V gene sequence: CDR1 MNHEY, CDR2 SVGAGI. V lost 4 bases to trimming and J lost 8 bases, with 11 bases between them. The CDR3 loop spans 12 amino acids. In DNA form, the CDR3 reads TGTGCCAGCAGTTTTGGGTCGGGGGAAGCTTTCTTT. It yields the protein CASSFGSGEAFF.

The rearrangement uses TRBV6-2 or TRBV6-3 and TRBJ2-5; 12 bases line up with TRBD2. Unmatched junction bases numbered 10, after V lost 10 bases and J lost 7 bases. The CDR3 consists of 14 residues. Germline V CDR1 and CDR2: MNHEY, SVGEGT. In DNA form, the CDR3 reads TGTGCCACCCTGCGGACTAGCGGGACGGGGACCCAGTACTTC. This codes for CATLRTSGTGTQYF.

This clonotype was picked up many times. The gene calls are TRBV28 and TRBJ1-1, with D maybe TRBD1 (5 bases). V gave up 5 bases and J gave up 6 bases, with 19 bases separating them. The CDR3 length is 15 residues. CDR1 is MDHEN, CDR2 SYDVKM, per germline. CDR3 protein: CASSKFMGVESEAFF. The CDR3 DNA sequence: TGTGCCAGCAGTAAATTTATGGGGGTTGAGTCTGAAGCTTTCTTT.

This clonotype was recorded at least ten times. This rearrangement joins TRBV19 to TRBJ1-1; D is unclear. This CDR3 has 15 residues. CDR1 and CDR2 (germline): LNHDA, SQIVND (reference sequence). Trimming cost V 3 bases and J 1 base, with 12 bases left between them. In nucleotides, the CDR3 is TGTGCCAGTAGTATCCTTAGACCGAGGAACACTGAAGCTTTCTTT. Protein sequence: CASSILRPRNTEAFF.

This clonotype was recorded many times. CDR3 loop: CASSPGGAGEQYF. The CDR3 DNA reads TGTGCCAGCAGCCCTGGGGGGGCAGGGGAGCAGTACTTC. V usage is TRBV7-3 and J usage is TRBJ2-7; D may be TRBD2 (7 bases). V gave up 5 bases and J gave up 7 bases, with 15 bases separating them. Germline assignment: CDR1 SGHTA and CDR2 FQGTGA. The CDR3 spans 13 residues.

The table lists this clonotype with many counts. The CDR3 sequence is CASSSLRDFYGYTF. The DNA of the CDR3 is TGTGCCAGCAGTAGTCTCCGGGATTTCTATGGCTACACCTTC. V usage is TRBV25-1 and J usage is TRBJ1-2; the D is unclear. The CDR3 has 14 residues. Trimming took 5 bases from V and 4 from J, leaving 14 bases between them. Germline loops: CDR1 MGHDK, CDR2 SYGVNS.

Of note for this clonotype: A much larger clone is a single base away; this may be a read error. The CDR3 protein is CASSTETSGYTGELFF. CDR3 DNA: TGTGCCAGCAGCACCGAGACTAGCGGGTACACCGGGGAGCTGTTTTTT. This rearrangement joins TRBV11-1 to TRBJ2-2, with 10 bases matching TRBD2. Per germline, CDR1 SGHAT and CDR2 FQDESV (reference sequence). The V gene end was trimmed by 5 bases and the J gene end by 3 bases; junction bases not matched to a gene: 6. This CDR3 has 16 amino acids.

This clonotype was counted at least ten times. The V gene is TRBV6-5, the J gene TRBJ2-7, with 7 positions matching TRBD2. The junction had 5 bases not matched to a gene; V was cut back by 1 base and J by 5 bases. This CDR3 spans 14 amino acids. Germline CDR1 and CDR2: MNHEY and SVGAGI. In DNA, the CDR3 is TGTGCCAGCAGTTACTACCGGGAGGTCCACGAGCAGTACTTC. Its protein product is CASSYYREVHEQYF.

This clonotype appeared many times. The chain uses TRBV28 and TRBJ1-1; TRBD1 might be the D (5 bases). V gave up 7 bases and J gave up 10 bases, with 13 bases separating them. CDR1 is MDHEN, CDR2 SYDVKM, per germline. The CDR3 has 11 residues. CDR3 loop: CASTKRGRAFF. The DNA of the CDR3 is TGTGCCAGCACCAAGAGGGGTAGAGCTTTCTTT.

This clonotype was detected ten times or more. This chain joins TRBV11-2 and TRBJ1-1; D is perhaps TRBD1 (6 bases). In germline, CDR1 is SGHAT, CDR2 FQNNGV. CDR3 size: 13 residues. Between the trimmed V and J ends, which lost 5 bases and 7 bases, there was a span of 14 bases. The CDR3 nucleotides read TGTGCCAGCAGCCGAACTACAGGGAATGAAGCTTTCTTT. It translates to CASSRTTGNEAFF.

This clonotype was seen many times. The V gene is TRBV5-8, the J gene TRBJ2-5; weak D call: TRBD1 (6 bases). The CDR3 covers 15 residues. Trimming left V 0 bases short and J 5 bases short, with 14 bases between. Germline loops: CDR1 SGHTS, CDR2 YDEGEE. CDR3 residues: CASSLEWDNGETQYF. As DNA, the CDR3 is TGTGCCAGCAGCTTGGAGTGGGACAACGGGGAGACCCAGTACTTC.

This clonotype was counted ten times or more. The chain carries TRBV7-2 and TRBJ2-5, with TRBD2 matching over 12 bases. Trimming at V came to 4 bases and at J to 4 bases, leaving 4 bases not matched to a gene. There are 15 residues in the CDR3. Germline V gives CDR1 SGHTA, CDR2 FQGNSA. The CDR3 DNA sequence: TGTGCCAGCAGCTCTCAACTAGCGGGAGGAGAGACCCAGTACTTC. Translation gives CASSSQLAGGETQYF. Looking up the rest from reference TRBV7-2 and TRBJ2-5 gives the full variable domain: GAGVSQSPSNKVTEKGKDVELRCDPISGHTALYWYRQSLGQGLEFLIYFQGNSAPDKSGLPSDRFSAERTGGSVSTLTIQRTQQEDSAVYLCASSSQLAGGETQYFGPGTRLLVL.